The 21 T cell receptor beta chains reported below all come from one sample, sequenced in a study of Graves' ophthalmopathy and Graves' hyperthyroidism. RNA transcripts yielded amplified TCR beta CDR3 regions. Following a first-round RT-PCR that used HTBI primers, a second-round multiplex PCR was carried out. MiXCR, applied by TCRdb to the multiplex PCR reads, yields one record per CDR3 protein. The sample includes about 210,000 distinct CDR3 sequences, approximately 28% of them seen just once. The sequencing input was peripheral blood. The receptor source for this set is a man aged 45-60 years with Graves' ophthalmopathy.

This clonotype came up many times. The V call is TRBV7-9, the J call TRBJ2-2; 7 nucleotides line up with TRBD2. Germline V CDR1 and CDR2: SEHNR, FQNEAQ (reference sequence). This CDR3 is built from 15 residues. J gave up 0 bases and V 5 bases, and 3 bases lay outside the gene matches. CDR3: CASSTSVTNTGELFF. In DNA, the CDR3 is TGTGCCAGCAGCACTAGCGTAACGAACACCGGGGAGCTGTTTTTT.

This clonotype was seen at least ten times. The rearrangement uses TRBV20-1 and TRBJ2-1; 8 bases are a match to TRBD2. The CDR3 has 17 amino acids. The ends lost 0 bases at V and 3 bases at J; junction bases unmatched: 10. In germline, CDR1 is DFQATT, CDR2 SNEGSKA (reference sequence). The CDR3 loop reads CSAREGSAGGFYNEQFF. CDR3 nucleotides: TGCAGTGCTAGAGAAGGGAGTGCGGGGGGATTCTACAATGAGCAGTTCTTC.

This clonotype was observed many times. The V gene is TRBV29-1, the J gene TRBJ2-2; tentative D call: TRBD2 (5 bases). Trimming cost V 7 bases and J 1 base, with 16 bases left between them. CDR3 length: 15 amino acids. Germline-derived CDR1 and CDR2 are SQVTM and ANQGSEA. CDR3 sequence: CSARTGTVNTGELFF. DNA for the CDR3: TGCAGCGCCAGGACTGGAACGGTGAACACCGGGGAGCTGTTTTTT.

This clonotype was seen many times. The chain recombines TRBV19 with TRBJ2-5; no reliable D call. CDR3 length: 13 residues. The V end was cut by 7 bases, the J end by 5 bases, with 14 bases between. Germline assignment: CDR1 LNHDA and CDR2 SQIVND (reference sequence). The CDR3: CASTTWEGETQYF. The CDR3, as DNA: TGTGCCAGTACTACTTGGGAAGGGGAGACCCAGTACTTC.

There are many counts of this clonotype. The rearrangement links TRBV9 to TRBJ2-3; possibly TRBD1 for D (5 bases). The length of the CDR3 is 13 residues. V gave up 7 bases and J gave up 1 base, with 10 bases separating them. CDR1 is SGDLS and CDR2 is YYNGEE in the germline V gene. The CDR3 DNA sequence: TGTGCCAGCCAGGGCAGAGGCACAGATACGCAGTATTTT. Protein product: CASQGRGTDTQYF.

This rearrangement joins TRBV15 to TRBJ2-5, with 9 positions matching TRBD2. CDR1 and CDR2 (germline): LNHNV, YYDKDF (reference sequence). The CDR3 runs to 14 residues. Trimming cost V 5 bases and J 7 bases; bases outside gene matches: 8. The CDR3 region has the DNA TGTGCCACCAGCCCTATAGCGGGAGATGGGACCCAGTACTTC. Protein: CATSPIAGDGTQYF. Together with reference TRBV15 and TRBJ2-5, the CDR3 gives the full variable domain: DAMVIQNPRYQVTQFGKPVTLSCSQTLNHNVMYWYQQKSSQAPKLLFHYYDKDFNNEADTPDNFQSRRPNTSFCFLDIRSPGLGDTAMYLCATSPIAGDGTQYFGPGTRLLVL.

This clonotype was recorded many times. The V gene is TRBV27, the J gene TRBJ1-2, with D perhaps TRBD1 (6 bases). This CDR3 has 13 amino acids. V shed 6 bases and J shed 4 bases, with 12 bases lying between them. Germline V gene data show CDR1 as MNHEY and CDR2 as SMNVEV (reference sequence). In DNA form, the CDR3 reads TGTGCCAGCAGCCAAACAGGGCTCTATGGCTACACCTTC. Its protein product is CASSQTGLYGYTF.

This clonotype was detected many times. This may be a read error, as it is one base from a much larger clone. The DNA for the CDR3 is TGTGCCAGCAGCCAAGATTCGGGGTCCTATAATTCACCCCCCCACTTT. Protein: CASSQDSGSYNSPPHF. This chain uses TRBV14 with TRBJ1-6; D ambiguous. Looked up from germline, CDR1 is SGHDN and CDR2 is FVKESK. This CDR3 has 16 residues.

The chain has TRBV7-2 and TRBJ2-5; D perhaps matches TRBD1 (6 bases). CDR1 is SGHTA and CDR2 is FQGNSA in the germline V gene. The CDR3 contains 14 residues. The V end lost 2 bases, the J end lost 4 bases, and 11 bases lay between the germline ends. CDR3 DNA sequence: TGTGCCAGCAGCTTACAGGGGTTGATAGAGACCCAGTACTTC. This translates into CASSLQGLIETQYF.

This clonotype has ten or more counts. The J gene is TRBJ2-7, the V gene TRBV28; D possibly corresponds to TRBD2 (5 bases). The CDR3 has 13 amino acids. V dropped 7 bases and J dropped 5 bases, with 15 bases sitting between them. Germline V gene data show CDR1 as MDHEN and CDR2 as SYDVKM. The CDR3 bases are TGTGCCAGCACCCCATCGGGGTTTCACGAGCAGTACTTC. The encoded protein is CASTPSGFHEQYF.

This clonotype was counted ten times or more. This rearrangement joins TRBV24-1 to TRBJ1-1; 9 nucleotides match TRBD1. The CDR3 spans 15 residues. The trim removed 7 bases at V and 1 base at J, leaving 6 bases unmatched. Germline CDR1 is KGHDR and CDR2 is SFDVKD. The CDR3 DNA reads TGTGCCACCAGCCTCTTGACAGGGGGGAACACTGAAGCTTTCTTT. This translates into CATSLLTGGNTEAFF.

About this clonotype: A read error may be the cause here, since a much bigger clone is one base away. The chain combines TRBV15 with TRBJ1-5; 8 positions match TRBD1. With 8 bases clipped from V and 4 bases from J, the junction kept 10 bases outside the gene matches. This CDR3 has 15 amino acids. Germline assignment: CDR1 LNHNV and CDR2 YYDKDF (reference sequence). CDR3 coding DNA: TGTGCCACCGGCCGACAGGGGACATATAATCAGCCCCAGCATTTT. Amino acid sequence: CATGRQGTYNQPQHF.

This clonotype appeared many times. The J gene is TRBJ2-5, the V gene TRBV10-3; weak D call: TRBD1 (5 bases). Germline assignment: CDR1 ENHRY and CDR2 SYGVKD. Trimming left V 2 bases short and J 5 bases short, with 15 bases between. The CDR3 contains 15 residues. The CDR3, as DNA: TGTGCCATCAGTGAGCTTATGTTTTCAGGGGAGACCCAGTACTTC. This gives the protein CAISELMFSGETQYF.

This chain connects TRBV12-3 or TRBV12-4 to TRBJ1-1; D is possibly TRBD1 (5 bases). The length of the CDR3 is 14 residues. V lost 3 bases to trimming and J lost 5 bases, with 13 bases between them. CDR3 sequence (DNA): TGTGCCAGCAGTTTGCGGGCAGGGAGTACTGAAGCTTTCTTT. Its translation is CASSLRAGSTEAFF.

The CDR3 loop reads CASSYSQGAVNSPLHF. The DNA of the CDR3 is TGCGCCAGCAGTTACTCACAGGGGGCGGTGAATTCACCCCTCCACTTT. The chain has TRBV10-1 and TRBJ1-6, with TRBD1 matching 9 bases. CDR1 WNHNN and CDR2 SYGVQD come from the germline V gene (reference sequence). With V trimmed by 5 bases and J by 7 bases, 9 bases remained unmatched. CDR3 length: 16 amino acids.

This clonotype was seen repeatedly, ten times or more. V usage is TRBV28 and J usage is TRBJ2-7; D ambiguous. There are 11 residues in the CDR3. Trimming took 4 bases from V and 6 from J, leaving 7 bases between them. Germline assignment: CDR1 MDHEN and CDR2 SYDVKM. This CDR3 is CASSSPGEQYF. The CDR3, as DNA: TGTGCCAGCAGTTCCCCTGGCGAGCAGTACTTC.

Ten or more counts support this clonotype. The CDR3 reads CASSSLLAVSTDTQYF. In DNA form, the CDR3 reads TGTGCCAGCAGCTCCCTTCTAGCTGTTAGCACAGATACGCAGTATTTT. The chain is built from TRBV11-2 and TRBJ2-3; D is perhaps TRBD2 (5 bases). The length of the CDR3 is 16 residues. Looked up from germline, CDR1 is SGHAT and CDR2 is FQNNGV. V was pared by 4 bases and J by 0 bases, with 14 bases between. The whole variable domain, remainder taken from reference TRBV11-2 and TRBJ2-3, is EAGVAQSPRYKIIEKRQSVAFWCNPISGHATLYWYQQILGQGPKLLIQFQNNGVVDDSQLPKDRFSAERLKGVDSTLKIQPAKLEDSAVYLCASSSLLAVSTDTQYFGPGTRLTVL.

This clonotype was detected ten times or more. This chain joins TRBV27 and TRBJ2-7; D ambiguous. The CDR3 loop spans 13 amino acids. Looked up from germline, CDR1 is MNHEY and CDR2 is SMNVEV (reference sequence). Trimming pared 9 bases from V and 0 bases from J, leaving 12 bases between. The CDR3 spells CASGRKSSYEQYF. CDR3 in DNA: TGTGCCAGTGGCAGGAAGAGCTCCTACGAGCAGTACTTC.

The chain carries TRBV12-5 and TRBJ1-1, with D possibly being TRBD1 (5 bases). Trimming left V 0 bases short and J 0 bases short, with 20 bases between. The CDR3 is 19 residues long. CDR1 and CDR2 (germline): LGHNT, FRNRAP. As DNA, the CDR3 is TGTGCTAGTGGTTTGGTACCTCGTAATAGGGTCAGGGTGAACACTGAAGCTTTCTTT. Translating it yields CASGLVPRNRVRVNTEAFF. The whole variable domain, filled in from reference TRBV12-5 and TRBJ1-1, reads DARVTQTPRHKVTEMGQEVTMRCQPILGHNTVFWYRQTMMQGLELLAYFRNRAPLDDSGMPKDRFSAEMPDATLATLKIQPSEPRDSAVYFCASGLVPRNRVRVNTEAFFGQGTRLTVV.

This clonotype was recorded at least ten times. The rearrangement uses TRBV6-1 and TRBJ2-5; the D gene could be TRBD1 or TRBD2 (5 bases each). CDR1 MNHNS and CDR2 SASEGT come from the germline V gene. Trimming pared 2 bases from V and 5 bases from J, leaving 9 bases between. The CDR3 length is 13 residues. The CDR3 sequence: CASSESWGETQYF. The CDR3 nucleotides read TGTGCCAGCAGTGAATCTTGGGGGGAGACCCAGTACTTC.

The chain uses TRBV28 and TRBJ2-7; 12 nucleotides line up with TRBD1. Germline V gives CDR1 MDHEN, CDR2 SYDVKM. The V gene end was trimmed by 8 bases and the J gene end by 6 bases; junction bases not matched to a gene: 5. The CDR3 is 13 amino acids. CDR3: CASVGQGAFEQYF. CDR3 in DNA: TGTGCCAGCGTGGGACAGGGGGCTTTCGAGCAGTACTTC.